The sequence of this TCR beta chain was determined in a study of Graves' ophthalmopathy and Graves' hyperthyroidism. Across the study: The study drew peripheral blood at initial diagnosis, before any treatment.

Amplification of the TCR beta CDR3 regions used RNA transcripts (as template). A first-round RT-PCR used HTBI primers, followed by a second-round multiplex PCR. TCRdb reprocessed the multiplex PCR reads via MiXCR and lists one record per CDR3 protein. The profile shows fewer than 650,000 distinct CDR3 sequences, approximately 22% of them singletons. Germline CDR1 and CDR2: MNHEY and SMNVEV (reference sequence). The CDR3 length is 14 residues. J was trimmed by 5 bases and V by 2 bases; bases with no gene match: 6. Enrolled hyperthyroidism patients had a new diagnosis, a duration under 2 months, and an age of 18 to 65. If patients had other autoimmune diseases, uncontrolled infections, pregnancy or lactation, they were excluded. Thyroid ultrasound, orbital computed tomography, TRAb, serum thyroxine and clinical symptoms formed the basis of diagnosis. This clonotype was found many times.

The TCR was taken from a woman younger than 35 with stable Graves' hyperthyroidism. Some clones in this sample may be carry-over from other donors' samples. The sequenced sample consisted of peripheral blood. The chain uses TRBV27 and TRBJ2-7; 7 nucleotides agree with TRBD2. CDR3 nucleotides: TGTGCCAGCAGTTTAGAGCGGGACTTCGACGAGCAGTACTTC. This sequence encodes CASSLERDFDEQYF.